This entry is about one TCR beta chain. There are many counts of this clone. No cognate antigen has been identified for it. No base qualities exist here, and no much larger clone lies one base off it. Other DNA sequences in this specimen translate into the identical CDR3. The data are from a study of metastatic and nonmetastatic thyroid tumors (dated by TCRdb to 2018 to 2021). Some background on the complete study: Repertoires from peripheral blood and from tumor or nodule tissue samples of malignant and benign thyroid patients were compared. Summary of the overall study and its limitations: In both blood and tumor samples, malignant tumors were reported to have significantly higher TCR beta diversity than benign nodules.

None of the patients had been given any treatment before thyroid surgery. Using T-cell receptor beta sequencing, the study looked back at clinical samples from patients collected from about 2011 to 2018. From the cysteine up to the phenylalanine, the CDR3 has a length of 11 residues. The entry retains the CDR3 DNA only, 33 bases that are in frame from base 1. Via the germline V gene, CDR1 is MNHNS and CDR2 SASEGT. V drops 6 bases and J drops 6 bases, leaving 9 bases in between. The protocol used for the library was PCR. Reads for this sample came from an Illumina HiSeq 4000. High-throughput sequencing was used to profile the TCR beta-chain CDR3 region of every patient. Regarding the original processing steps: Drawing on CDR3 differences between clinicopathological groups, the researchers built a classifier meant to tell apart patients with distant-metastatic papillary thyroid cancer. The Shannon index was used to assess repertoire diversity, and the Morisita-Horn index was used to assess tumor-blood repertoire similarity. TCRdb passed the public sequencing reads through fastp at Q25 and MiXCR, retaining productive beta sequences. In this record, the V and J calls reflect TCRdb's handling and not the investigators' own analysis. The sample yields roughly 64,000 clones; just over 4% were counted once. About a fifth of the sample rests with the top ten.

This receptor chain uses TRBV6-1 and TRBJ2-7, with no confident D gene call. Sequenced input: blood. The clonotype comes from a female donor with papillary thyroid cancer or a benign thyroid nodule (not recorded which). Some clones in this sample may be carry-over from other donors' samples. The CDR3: CASRDGFEQYF. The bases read TGTGCCAGCAGGGACGGATTCGAGCAGTACTTC.